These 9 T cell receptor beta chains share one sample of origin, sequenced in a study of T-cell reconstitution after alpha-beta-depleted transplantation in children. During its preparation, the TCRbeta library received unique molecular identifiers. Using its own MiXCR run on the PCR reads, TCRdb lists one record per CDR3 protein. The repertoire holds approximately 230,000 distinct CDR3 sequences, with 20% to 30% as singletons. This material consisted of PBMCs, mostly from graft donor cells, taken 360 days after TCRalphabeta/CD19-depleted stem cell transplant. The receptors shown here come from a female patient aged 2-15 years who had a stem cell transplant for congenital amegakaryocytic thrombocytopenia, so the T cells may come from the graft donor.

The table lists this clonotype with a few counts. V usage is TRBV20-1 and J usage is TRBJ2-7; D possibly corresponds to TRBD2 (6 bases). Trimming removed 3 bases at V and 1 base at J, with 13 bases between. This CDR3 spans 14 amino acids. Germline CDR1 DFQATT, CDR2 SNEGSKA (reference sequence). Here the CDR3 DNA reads TGCAGTGCTAGGGGGACTGCCGTTTCCTACGAGCAGTACTTC. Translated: CSARGTAVSYEQYF.

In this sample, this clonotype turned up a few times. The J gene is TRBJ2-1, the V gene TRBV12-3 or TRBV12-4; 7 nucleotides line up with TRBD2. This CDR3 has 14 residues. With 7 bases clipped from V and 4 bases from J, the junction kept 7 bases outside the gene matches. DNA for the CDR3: TGTGCCAGCACGACGGGGGGAGGATACAATGAGCAGTTCTTC. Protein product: CASTTGGGYNEQFF.

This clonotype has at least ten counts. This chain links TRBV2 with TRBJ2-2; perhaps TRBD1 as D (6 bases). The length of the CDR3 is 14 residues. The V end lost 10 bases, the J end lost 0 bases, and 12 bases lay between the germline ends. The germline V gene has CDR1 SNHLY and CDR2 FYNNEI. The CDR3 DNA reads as TGTGCCACCAAGGACAGACCGAACACCGGGGAGCTGTTTTTT. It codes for CATKDRPNTGELFF.

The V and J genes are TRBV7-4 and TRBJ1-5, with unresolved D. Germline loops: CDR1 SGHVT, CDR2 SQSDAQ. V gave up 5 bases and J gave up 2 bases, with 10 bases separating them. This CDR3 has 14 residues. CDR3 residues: CASSPRTGNQPQHF. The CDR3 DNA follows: TGTGCCAGCAGCCCGCGGACCGGCAATCAGCCCCAGCATTTT.

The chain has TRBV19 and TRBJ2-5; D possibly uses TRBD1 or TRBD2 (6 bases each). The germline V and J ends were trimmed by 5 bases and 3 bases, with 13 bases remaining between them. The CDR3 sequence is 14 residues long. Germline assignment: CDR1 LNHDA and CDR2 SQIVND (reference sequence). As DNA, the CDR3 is TGTGCCAGTAGTGCGGGACACCGAAAAGAGACCCAGTACTTC. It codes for CASSAGHRKETQYF. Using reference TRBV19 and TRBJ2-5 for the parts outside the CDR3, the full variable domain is DGGITQSPKYLFRKEGQNVTLSCEQNLNHDAMYWYRQDPGQGLRLIYYSQIVNDFQKGDIAEGYSVSREKKESFPLTVTSAQKNPTAFYLCASSAGHRKETQYFGPGTRLLVL.

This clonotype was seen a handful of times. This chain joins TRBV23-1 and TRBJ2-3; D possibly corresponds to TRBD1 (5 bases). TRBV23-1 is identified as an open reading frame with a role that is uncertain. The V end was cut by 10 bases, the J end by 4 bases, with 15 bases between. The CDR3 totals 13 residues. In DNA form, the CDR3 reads TGCGCCATCCCCAGGGATTGGCCAGATACGCAGTATTTT. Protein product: CAIPRDWPDTQYF.

This CDR3 reads CATSPFPLTGEGTQYF. CDR3 coding DNA: TGTGCCACCAGCCCCTTCCCATTGACAGGGGAGGGGACCCAGTACTTC. V gene TRBV15 combines with J gene TRBJ2-5, with a tentative D call TRBD1 (8 bases). Between the trimmed V and J ends, which lost 5 bases and 7 bases, there was a span of 23 bases. CDR1 and CDR2 from the germline V gene are LNHNV and YYDKDF (reference sequence). The CDR3 totals 16 residues.

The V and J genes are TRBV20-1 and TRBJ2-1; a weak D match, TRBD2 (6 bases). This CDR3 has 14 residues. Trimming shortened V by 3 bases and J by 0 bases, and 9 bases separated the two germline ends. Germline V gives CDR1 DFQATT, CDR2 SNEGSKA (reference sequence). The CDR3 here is CSARRLDSYNEQFF. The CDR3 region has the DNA TGCAGTGCTAGGCGACTAGACTCCTACAATGAGCAGTTCTTC.

Written as DNA, the CDR3 is TGTGCCAGCAGTGGTCCCGGGACAGGTGAAAAACTGTTTTTT. Its translation is CASSGPGTGEKLFF. The chain couples TRBV25-1 to TRBJ1-4, with 8 bases fitting TRBD1. V lost 4 bases to trimming and J lost 7 bases; unmatched junction nucleotides: 5. The germline V gene encodes CDR1 MGHDK and CDR2 SYGVNS. The CDR3 runs 14 residues.